These T cell receptor beta chains were read from a single sample in a study of blood T cell repertoires in COVID-19. Only in-frame clones appear in the TCRdb table, and some are missing; sequencing was by immunoSEQ multiplex PCR. The sample contains fewer than 450,000 clones, approximately 88% of which appear only once. Input material: peripheral blood. The receptors stem from a woman between 50 and 59 years old with COVID-19, enrolled during active disease. CDR3s leave out the opening cysteine and the closing phenylalanine or tryptophan. D genes are given only for firm matches.

j_gene: TRBJ2-7
d_gene: -
v_gene: TRBV6-5
CDR3aa: ASSKGGAYEQY

j_gene: TRBJ2-7
d_gene: -
v_gene: TRBV7-2
CDR3aa: ASSLSPQVYEQY

j_gene: TRBJ2-7
d_gene: TRBD1
v_gene: TRBV5-1
CDR3aa: ASSSGGPRDEQY

j_gene: TRBJ2-3
d_gene: -
v_gene: TRBV5-1
CDR3aa: ASRQGPTDTQY

j_gene: TRBJ1-1
d_gene: -
v_gene: TRBV7-2
CDR3aa: ASSRRTDTEAF

j_gene: TRBJ2-5
d_gene: -
v_gene: TRBV4-1
CDR3aa: ASSLSGETQY

j_gene: TRBJ1-2
d_gene: TRBD1
v_gene: TRBV5-1
CDR3aa: ASSFNRDRGNYGYT

j_gene: TRBJ1-1
d_gene: TRBD1
v_gene: TRBV28
CDR3aa: ASTQGGTGTNTEAF

j_gene: TRBJ2-7
d_gene: -
v_gene: TRBV30
CDR3aa: AWRRDNGYEQY

j_gene: TRBJ2-3
d_gene: -
v_gene: TRBV5-4
CDR3aa: ASSFPGELGSTDTQY

j_gene: TRBJ1-2
d_gene: -
v_gene: TRBV24-1
CDR3aa: ATGGGGYGYT

j_gene: TRBJ2-3
d_gene: TRBD2
v_gene: TRBV5-1
CDR3aa: ASTPLAGGTDTQY

j_gene: TRBJ1-3
d_gene: TRBD1
v_gene: TRBV18
CDR3aa: ASSLSRGFGTGTGNTIY

j_gene: TRBJ2-3
d_gene: TRBD2
v_gene: TRBV9
CDR3aa: ASSETGTSGGAGTDTQY

j_gene: TRBJ2-7
d_gene: TRBD2
v_gene: TRBV27
CDR3aa: ASGLVNEQY

j_gene: TRBJ1-6
d_gene: -
v_gene: TRBV6-5
CDR3aa: ASRGDINSPLH

j_gene: TRBJ1-1
d_gene: -
v_gene: TRBV30
CDR3aa: AWGPGAQAF

j_gene: TRBJ1-2
d_gene: -
v_gene: TRBV5-1
CDR3aa: ASSFNPGGYGYT

j_gene: TRBJ1-1
d_gene: -
v_gene: TRBV9
CDR3aa: ASSVGNLQTEAF

j_gene: TRBJ1-1
d_gene: -
v_gene: TRBV29-1
CDR3aa: SVELRWNTEAF

j_gene: TRBJ2-7
d_gene: TRBD2
v_gene: TRBV4-2
CDR3aa: ASSLTSGGADEQY

j_gene: TRBJ1-2
d_gene: -
v_gene: TRBV6-5
CDR3aa: ASSYSGRRGYT

j_gene: TRBJ2-7
d_gene: -
v_gene: TRBV7-9
CDR3aa: ASSLGTAYEQY

j_gene: TRBJ1-1
d_gene: TRBD1
v_gene: TRBV5-1
CDR3aa: ASQTGTGGTEAF

j_gene: TRBJ2-2
d_gene: TRBD2
v_gene: TRBV5-1
CDR3aa: ASSFRSGGYNTGELF

j_gene: TRBJ2-2
d_gene: -
v_gene: TRBV6-4
CDR3aa: ASSDPSRPGELF

j_gene: TRBJ1-2
d_gene: -
v_gene: TRBV27
CDR3aa: ASSTNRDDYGYT

j_gene: TRBJ2-3
d_gene: TRBD2
v_gene: TRBV29-1
CDR3aa: SVVTSVYDTQY

j_gene: TRBJ1-6
d_gene: -
v_gene: TRBV6-5
CDR3aa: ASTVGGDLQ

j_gene: TRBJ1-2
d_gene: -
v_gene: TRBV27
CDR3aa: ASGADRNYGYT

j_gene: TRBJ1-2
d_gene: TRBD1
v_gene: TRBV18
CDR3aa: ASSPTGGPDGYT

j_gene: TRBJ1-6
d_gene: TRBD1
v_gene: TRBV10-3
CDR3aa: AISRDSLNSPLH

j_gene: TRBJ2-3
d_gene: -
v_gene: TRBV6-6
CDR3aa: ASRTDFSSRDTQY

j_gene: TRBJ1-3
d_gene: -
v_gene: TRBV7-9
CDR3aa: ASPREGDTIY

j_gene: TRBJ2-7
d_gene: -
v_gene: TRBV7-2
CDR3aa: ASSPPQGGEQY

j_gene: TRBJ1-5
d_gene: -
v_gene: TRBV6-5
CDR3aa: ASSYSAVNQPQH

j_gene: TRBJ1-1
d_gene: TRBD1
v_gene: TRBV5-1
CDR3aa: ASSQLGTGWGVNTEAF

j_gene: TRBJ2-1
d_gene: TRBD2
v_gene: TRBV10-1
CDR3aa: ASSEGTSGGGNEQF

j_gene: TRBJ1-5
d_gene: TRBD1
v_gene: TRBV19
CDR3aa: ASRLTGANQPQH

j_gene: TRBJ1-2
d_gene: TRBD1
v_gene: TRBV2
CDR3aa: ASSEEGGQGYT

j_gene: TRBJ1-5
d_gene: -
v_gene: TRBV30
CDR3aa: AWTPKAGQPQH

j_gene: TRBJ2-6
d_gene: -
v_gene: TRBV7-9
CDR3aa: ASSSILPGANVLT

j_gene: TRBJ1-2
d_gene: -
v_gene: TRBV27
CDR3aa: ASSVTPGEIYNYGYT

j_gene: TRBJ2-1
d_gene: TRBD2
v_gene: TRBV12-5
CDR3aa: ASGLVHLAGGPYAEQF

j_gene: TRBJ1-2
d_gene: -
v_gene: TRBV6-4
CDR3aa: ASSDGLGTGGYT

j_gene: TRBJ1-1
d_gene: TRBD1
v_gene: TRBV10-3
CDR3aa: AISLQGAREAF

j_gene: TRBJ2-5
d_gene: TRBD2
v_gene: TRBV9
CDR3aa: ASSSHGGQETQY

j_gene: TRBJ2-1
d_gene: TRBD2
v_gene: TRBV5-1
CDR3aa: ASSLAPTTSGGLV

j_gene: TRBJ1-4
d_gene: TRBD1
v_gene: TRBV5-3
CDR3aa: ARSFGRGLANEKLF

j_gene: TRBJ1-1
d_gene: TRBD1
v_gene: TRBV3-1/TRBV3-2
CDR3aa: ASSQPGGGTEAF

j_gene: TRBJ1-3
d_gene: -
v_gene: TRBV5-1
CDR3aa: ASSFDGGSGNTIY

j_gene: TRBJ1-2
d_gene: -
v_gene: TRBV5-1
CDR3aa: ASSPDGGVANYGYT

j_gene: TRBJ2-6
d_gene: -
v_gene: TRBV12-5
CDR3aa: ASGLDRRSGANVLT